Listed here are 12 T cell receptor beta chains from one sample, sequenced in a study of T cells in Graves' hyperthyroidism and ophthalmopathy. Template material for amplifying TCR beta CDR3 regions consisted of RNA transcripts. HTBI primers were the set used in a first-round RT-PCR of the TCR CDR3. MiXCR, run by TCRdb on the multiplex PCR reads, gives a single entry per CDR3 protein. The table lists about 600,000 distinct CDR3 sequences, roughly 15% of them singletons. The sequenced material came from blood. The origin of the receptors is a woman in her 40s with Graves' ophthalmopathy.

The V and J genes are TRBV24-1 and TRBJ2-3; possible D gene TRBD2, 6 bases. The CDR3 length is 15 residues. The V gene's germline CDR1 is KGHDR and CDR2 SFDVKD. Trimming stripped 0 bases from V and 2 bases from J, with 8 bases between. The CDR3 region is CATSDLRDFTDTQYF. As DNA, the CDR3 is TGTGCCACCAGTGATTTGCGGGACTTCACAGATACGCAGTATTTT.

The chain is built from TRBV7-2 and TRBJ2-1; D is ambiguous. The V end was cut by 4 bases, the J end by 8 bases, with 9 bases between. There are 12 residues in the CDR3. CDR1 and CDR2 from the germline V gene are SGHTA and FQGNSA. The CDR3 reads CASSSVGYEQFF. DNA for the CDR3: TGTGCCAGCAGCTCTGTCGGGTATGAGCAGTTCTTC.

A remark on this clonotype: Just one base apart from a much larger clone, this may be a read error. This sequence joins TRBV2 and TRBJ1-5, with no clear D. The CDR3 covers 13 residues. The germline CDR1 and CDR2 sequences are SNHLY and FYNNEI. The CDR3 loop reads CATRESVNQPPHF. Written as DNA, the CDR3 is TGTGCCACCCGGGAATCGGTCAATCAGCCCCCGCATTTT.

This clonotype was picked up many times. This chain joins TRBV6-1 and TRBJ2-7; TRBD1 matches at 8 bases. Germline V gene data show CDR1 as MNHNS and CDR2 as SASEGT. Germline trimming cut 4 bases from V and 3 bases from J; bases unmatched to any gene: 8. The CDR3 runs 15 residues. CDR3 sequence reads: CASSVSGTGGYEQYF. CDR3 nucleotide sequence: TGTGCCAGCAGTGTCTCCGGGACAGGAGGCTACGAGCAGTACTTC.

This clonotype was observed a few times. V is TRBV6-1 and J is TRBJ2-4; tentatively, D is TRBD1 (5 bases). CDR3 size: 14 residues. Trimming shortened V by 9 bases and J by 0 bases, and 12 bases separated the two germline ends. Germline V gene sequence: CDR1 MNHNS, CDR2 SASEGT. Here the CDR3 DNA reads TGTGCCAGTATAGGGGCCCTAGCCAAAAACATTCAGTACTTC. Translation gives CASIGALAKNIQYF.

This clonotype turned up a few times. The CDR3 reads CATDGQIFNQPQHF. The DNA for the CDR3 is TGTGCCACCGATGGACAGATTTTCAATCAGCCCCAGCATTTT. The chain employs TRBV6-1 and TRBJ1-5; TRBD1 might be the D (6 bases). Germline V lookup: CDR1 MNHNS, CDR2 SASEGT. Trimming stripped 10 bases from V and 3 bases from J, with 16 bases between. The CDR3 spans 14 residues.

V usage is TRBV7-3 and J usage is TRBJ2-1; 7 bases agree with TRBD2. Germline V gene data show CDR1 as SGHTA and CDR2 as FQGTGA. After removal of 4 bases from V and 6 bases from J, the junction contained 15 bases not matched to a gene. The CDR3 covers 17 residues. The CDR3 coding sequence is TGTGCCAGCAGCTCCCGGGTTGTAGCGGGCTCTGGCAATGAGCAGTTCTTC. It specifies CASSSRVVAGSGNEQFF.

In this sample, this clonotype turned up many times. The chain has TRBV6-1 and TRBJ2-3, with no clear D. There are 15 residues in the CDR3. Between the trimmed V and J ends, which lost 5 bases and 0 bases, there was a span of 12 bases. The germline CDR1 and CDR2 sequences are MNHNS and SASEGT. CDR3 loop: CASSYKGVSTDTQYF. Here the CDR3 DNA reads TGTGCCAGCAGTTACAAAGGAGTTAGCACAGATACGCAGTATTTT.

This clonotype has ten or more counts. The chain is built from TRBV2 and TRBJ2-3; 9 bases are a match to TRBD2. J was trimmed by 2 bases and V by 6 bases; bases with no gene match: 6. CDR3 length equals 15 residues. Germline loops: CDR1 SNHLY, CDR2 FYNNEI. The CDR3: CASSQTSGYTDTQYF. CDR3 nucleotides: TGTGCCAGCAGCCAGACTAGCGGATACACAGATACGCAGTATTTT.

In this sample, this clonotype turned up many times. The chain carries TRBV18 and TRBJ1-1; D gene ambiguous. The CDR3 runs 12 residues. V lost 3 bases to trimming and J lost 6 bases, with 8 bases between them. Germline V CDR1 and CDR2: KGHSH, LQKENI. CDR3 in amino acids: CASSPRVAEAFF. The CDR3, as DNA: TGTGCCAGCTCACCTAGGGTGGCTGAAGCTTTCTTT.

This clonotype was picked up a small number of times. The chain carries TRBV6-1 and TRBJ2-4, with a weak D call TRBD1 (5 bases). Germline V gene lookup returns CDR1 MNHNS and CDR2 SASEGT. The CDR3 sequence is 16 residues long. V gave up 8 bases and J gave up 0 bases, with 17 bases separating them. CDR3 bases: TGTGCCAGCGCCCCCAGGGTGTCGAAAGCCAAAAACATTCAGTACTTC. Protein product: CASAPRVSKAKNIQYF.

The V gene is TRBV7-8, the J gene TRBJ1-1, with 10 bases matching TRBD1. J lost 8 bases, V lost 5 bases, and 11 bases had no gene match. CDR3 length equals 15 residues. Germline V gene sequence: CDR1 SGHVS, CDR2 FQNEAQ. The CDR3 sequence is CASSGPGQGKAEAFF. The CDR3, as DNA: TGTGCCAGCAGCGGCCCGGGACAGGGGAAGGCGGAAGCTTTCTTT.